A single sample gave rise to the 19 T cell receptor beta chains below, sequenced in a study of T-cell memory formation after mild COVID-19. MiXCR, run by TCRdb on the 5' RACE reads, gives a single entry per CDR3 protein. The sample has under 400,000 distinct CDR3 sequences, over 20% seen once. The specimen was PBMCs or a T cell subset sorted from them (not recorded which). These receptors all stem from an adult woman who had mild COVID-19 (a few samples of this study predate the infection). Cell type and time point are not known.

This clonotype was recorded a few times. The gene calls are TRBV7-9 and TRBJ2-1, with 10 bases aligning to TRBD2. Trimming removed 8 bases from V and 3 bases from J; junction bases left unmatched: 4. This CDR3 contains 14 residues. Germline assignment: CDR1 SEHNR and CDR2 FQNEAQ (reference sequence). CDR3 protein: CASRGLADYNEQFF. CDR3 nucleotides: TGTGCCAGCCGAGGACTAGCGGACTACAATGAGCAGTTCTTC. Complete variable domain (other parts from reference TRBV7-9 and TRBJ2-1): DTGVSQNPRHKITKRGQNVTFRCDPISEHNRLYWYRQTLGQGPEFLTYFQNEAQLEKSRLLSDRFSAERPKGSFSTLEIQRTEQGDSAMYLCASRGLADYNEQFFGPGTRLTVL.

The V gene is TRBV7-8, the J gene TRBJ1-2, with D maybe TRBD1 (5 bases). V dropped 0 bases and J dropped 9 bases, with 14 bases sitting between them. CDR3 length: 14 amino acids. CDR1 and CDR2 from the germline V gene are SGHVS and FQNEAQ. The DNA of the CDR3 is TGTGCCAGCAGCTTAGCGCGGGGGGATAATTGCTACACCTTC. Its translation: CASSLARGDNCYTF.

The chain uses TRBV5-1 and TRBJ1-2; D call uncertain. This CDR3 is built from 13 residues. V dropped 2 bases and J dropped 3 bases, with 8 bases sitting between them. Germline assignment: CDR1 SGHRS and CDR2 YFSETQ. In nucleotides, the CDR3 is TGCGCCAGCAGCTTCGACATGGACTATGGCTACACCTTC. Its protein is CASSFDMDYGYTF.

This clonotype was seen only a few times. The rearrangement uses TRBV20-1 and TRBJ2-7; 13 bases are shared with TRBD2. The V segment lost 5 bases and the J segment 0 bases; nucleotides outside the gene matches: 7. Per germline, CDR1 DFQATT and CDR2 SNEGSKA (reference sequence). There are 16 residues in the CDR3. The CDR3 loop is CSARRTSGGSSYEQYF. The CDR3 region has the DNA TGCAGTGCTCGCAGGACTAGCGGGGGATCCTCCTACGAGCAGTACTTC.

In its sample, this clonotype was seen a few times. DNA for the CDR3: TGCGCCAGCATAAGGCCAGCCTTCCACGAGCAGTACTTC. Translated, it gives CASIRPAFHEQYF. The chain joins TRBV5-1 to TRBJ2-7, with D unclear. CDR1 SGHRS and CDR2 YFSETQ come from the germline V gene. The CDR3 is 13 amino acids. V shed 6 bases and J shed 5 bases, with 15 bases lying between them.

This clonotype was detected only a few times. The rearrangement uses TRBV12-3 or TRBV12-4 and TRBJ1-1, with D unresolved. V was clipped by 1 base and J by 4 bases, with 10 bases between them. This CDR3 is 14 amino acids long. This CDR3 reads CASSLGMEGTEAFF. DNA of the CDR3: TGTGCCAGCAGTTTAGGGATGGAGGGCACTGAAGCTTTCTTT.

The chain couples TRBV20-1 to TRBJ2-3; D might be TRBD2 (5 bases). Trimming left V 6 bases short and J 6 bases short, with 10 bases between. CDR3 length: 11 amino acids. The germline V gene encodes CDR1 DFQATT and CDR2 SNEGSKA (reference sequence). The CDR3 nucleotides are TGCAGTGCGAGGAGGTCGGATACGCAGTATTTT. This translates into CSARRSDTQYF.

This chain connects TRBV4-1 to TRBJ2-1; D could derive from TRBD1 or TRBD2 (5 bases each). Germline loops: CDR1 MGHRA, CDR2 YSYEKL. The CDR3 runs 16 residues. The germline V and J ends were trimmed by 0 bases and 7 bases, with 16 bases remaining between them. The CDR3 coding sequence is TGCGCCAGCAGCCAAGATTTAGGGGTTGGGGAGAATGAGCAGTTCTTC. This sequence encodes CASSQDLGVGENEQFF.

This chain joins TRBV19 and TRBJ2-7; 7 bases align to TRBD1. Per the germline V gene, CDR1 is LNHDA and CDR2 is SQIVND (reference sequence). This CDR3 contains 17 residues. The V segment lost 4 bases and the J segment 0 bases; nucleotides outside the gene matches: 12. Written as DNA, the CDR3 is TGTGCCAGTAGTAGGGACAGCCTCTCTGCCAGCTCCTACGAGCAGTACTTC. Protein sequence: CASSRDSLSASSYEQYF.

This chain uses TRBV7-8 with TRBJ2-5, with D possibly TRBD2 on 5 matching bases. Germline lookup yields CDR1 SGHVS and CDR2 FQNEAQ. The CDR3 totals 13 residues. The V gene lost 5 bases and the J gene lost 4 bases, with 11 bases spanning the gap. The CDR3 DNA reads as TGTGCCAGCAGCCGTAGGGCGGGAGAGACCCAGTACTTC. This translates into CASSRRAGETQYF.

This clonotype was seen a few times. The J gene is TRBJ2-2, the V gene TRBV5-1; TRBD1 might be the D (6 bases). The CDR3 runs to 14 residues. V dropped 6 bases and J dropped 0 bases, with 9 bases sitting between them. CDR1 and CDR2 from the germline V gene are SGHRS and YFSETQ. The CDR3 sequence: CASTDRPNTGELFF. CDR3 sequence (DNA): TGCGCCAGCACGGACAGACCGAACACCGGGGAGCTGTTTTTT.

V is TRBV4-3 and J is TRBJ2-7, with 8 bases fitting TRBD1. V was clipped by 0 bases and J by 5 bases; unmatched bases: 9. CDR3 size: 16 residues. Germline CDR1 is LGHNA and CDR2 is YSLEER. The CDR3 DNA reads TGCGCCAGCAGCCAAGATAGAGGCAGGGGGCTGGACGAGCAGTACTTC. As protein: CASSQDRGRGLDEQYF.

V is TRBV20-1 and J is TRBJ2-7, with 8 bases lining up with TRBD1. With V trimmed by 2 bases and J by 4 bases, 7 bases remained unmatched. This CDR3 contains 14 residues. Germline-derived CDR1 and CDR2 are DFQATT and SNEGSKA (reference sequence). The CDR3 loop reads CSARSGQGSYEQYF. The CDR3 DNA sequence: TGCAGTGCTAGATCAGGACAGGGTTCTTACGAGCAGTACTTC.

This clonotype has at least ten counts. The chain recombines TRBV18 with TRBJ2-7; 7 bases agree with TRBD1. The V gene's germline CDR1 is KGHSH and CDR2 LQKENI. This CDR3 contains 13 residues. The junction had 3 bases not matched to a gene; V was cut back by 5 bases and J by 2 bases. CDR3 coding DNA: TGTGCCAGCTCATCCGGGACAGCCTACGAGCAGTACTTC. Translation: CASSSGTAYEQYF.

This clonotype showed up many times. The V and J genes are TRBV27 and TRBJ2-3; TRBD2 is a possible D gene (5 bases). Trimming pared 7 bases from V and 0 bases from J, leaving 8 bases between. Germline V gene sequence: CDR1 MNHEY, CDR2 SMNVEV (reference sequence). This CDR3 is 13 amino acids long. This CDR3 reads CASTSTSTDTQYF. DNA for the CDR3: TGTGCCAGCACTAGCACCAGCACAGATACGCAGTATTTT.

This clonotype was seen a few times. The chain uses TRBV27 and TRBJ2-7; D tentatively fits TRBD1 or TRBD2 (5 bases each). CDR1 is MNHEY and CDR2 is SMNVEV in the germline V gene (reference sequence). CDR3 length: 11 residues. The V and J ends lost 8 bases and 10 bases respectively, with 15 bases between them. The CDR3 DNA sequence: TGTGCCAGCGGCATCTGGGACCGCCAGTACTTC. Protein product: CASGIWDRQYF.

This clonotype was observed at least ten times. The rearrangement links TRBV10-3 to TRBJ1-2, with TRBD1 matching over 7 bases. Germline V gene sequence: CDR1 ENHRY, CDR2 SYGVKD. This CDR3 is 15 amino acids long. V was clipped by 4 bases and J by 2 bases; unmatched bases: 7. This chain's CDR3 is CAISGGTDRNYGYTF. DNA for the CDR3: TGTGCCATCAGTGGGGGAACGGACAGGAACTATGGCTACACCTTC.

This chain uses TRBV20-1 with TRBJ2-3; D may be TRBD1 (6 bases). The length of the CDR3 is 13 residues. V dropped 6 bases and J dropped 5 bases, with 15 bases sitting between them. Per the germline V gene, CDR1 is DFQATT and CDR2 is SNEGSKA (reference sequence). The CDR3 nucleotides read TGCAGTGCCCCGAGACAGGAGCGAGATACGCAGTATTTT. Translating gives CSAPRQERDTQYF.

There are a few counts of this clonotype. V and J are TRBV29-1 and TRBJ2-3, with D unclear. This CDR3 is 11 amino acids long. V gave up 4 bases and J gave up 6 bases, with 8 bases separating them. Germline V gene sequence: CDR1 SQVTM, CDR2 ANQGSEA. CDR3 sequence reads: CSVGIPDTQYF. DNA of the CDR3: TGCAGCGTTGGAATTCCGGATACGCAGTATTTT.